Each of the 17 T cell receptor beta chains below was sequenced from the same sample in a study of post-analysis software for immune sequencing data. General study points: With TRBV5-6, TRBV5-1 and TRBV20-1 included, 5 or 6 TRBV segments were more frequent in patients than in controls.

The TCR beta cDNA libraries carried unique molecular identifiers. TCRdb re-called the PCR reads with MiXCR, one entry per CDR3 protein. The sample gives about 620,000 distinct CDR3 sequences, roughly 46% of which show up once; 1.5% to 2% is in the top ten. These receptors have no identified antigens. The sample taken for sequencing was blood. The origin of the receptors is a girl between 5 and 17 years old with multiple sclerosis.

V and J are TRBV27 and TRBJ2-1; 8 bases agree with TRBD2. CDR3 size: 14 residues. Trimming took 7 bases from V and 6 from J; bases not matched to a gene: 8. Germline loops: CDR1 MNHEY, CDR2 SMNVEV (reference sequence). The CDR3 here is CASIQAGDSNEQFF. The CDR3 region has the DNA TGTGCCAGCATCCAAGCGGGAGATAGCAATGAGCAGTTCTTC.

V usage is TRBV5-1 and J usage is TRBJ1-5, with TRBD1 matching over 7 bases. The CDR3 spans 17 residues. Germline-derived CDR1 and CDR2 are SGHRS and YFSETQ. The V gene end was trimmed by 0 bases and the J gene end by 1 base; junction bases not matched to a gene: 7. The chain's CDR3 is CASSLGDRGASNQPQHF. The DNA of the CDR3 is TGCGCCAGCAGCTTGGGGGACAGAGGGGCCAGCAATCAGCCCCAGCATTTT.

Written as DNA, the CDR3 is TGTGCCAGCAGTTCCGACAGGGGGGGTCGCACTGAAGCTTTCTTT. Protein: CASSSDRGGRTEAFF. J is TRBJ1-1 and V is TRBV6-2 or TRBV6-3, with TRBD1 matching 9 bases. V lost 4 bases to trimming and J lost 4 bases; unmatched junction nucleotides: 7. The germline V gene encodes CDR1 MNHEY and CDR2 SVGEGT. The CDR3 has 15 amino acids.

The rearrangement links TRBV12-3 or TRBV12-4 to TRBJ2-7, with no clear D. The J call may be mistaken, given a closer DNA end match to TRBJ2-5. The CDR3 length is 12 residues. The CDR3 sequence: CASSLVPTTQYF. In DNA form, the CDR3 reads TGTGCCAGCAGTTTAGTACCGACGACCCAGTACTTC.

The chain links TRBV12-3 or TRBV12-4 to TRBJ2-1; no clear D. The CDR3 runs 14 residues. Trimming cost V 5 bases and J 2 bases, with 10 bases left between them. CDR3 protein: CASSVLTPYNEQFF. Written as DNA, the CDR3 is TGTGCCAGCAGTGTCCTAACTCCCTACAATGAGCAGTTCTTC.

This clonotype was seen a few times. The V and J genes are TRBV12-3 or TRBV12-4 and TRBJ1-1; no clear D gene. Deletions cut 1 base from V and 5 bases from J, with 5 bases between. The CDR3 length is 12 residues. DNA of the CDR3: TGTGCCAGCAGTTTAGGCCTAACTGAAGCTTTCTTT. This sequence encodes CASSLGLTEAFF.

The chain uses TRBV6-5 and TRBJ2-1, with TRBD1 matching over 7 bases. The CDR3 loop spans 17 amino acids. V dropped 0 bases and J dropped 0; count of bases not matched to a gene: 5. Germline V gives CDR1 MNHEY, CDR2 SVGAGI. The CDR3 sequence: CASSYSGTESSYNEQFF. In DNA form, the CDR3 reads TGTGCCAGCAGTTACTCCGGGACAGAGAGCTCCTACAATGAGCAGTTCTTC.

The chain uses TRBV13 and TRBJ2-4; a weak D match, TRBD1 (6 bases). The closer fit of TRBJ2-7 to the DNA end suggests the J call may be wrong. CDR3 length: 14 residues. The germline gives CDR1 PRHDT, CDR2 FYEKMQ (reference sequence). This CDR3 reads CASSSTDSSYEQYF. The DNA of the CDR3 is TGTGCCAGCAGCTCGACGGACAGCTCCTACGAGCAGTACTTC.

This clonotype turned up a few times. V usage is TRBV4-1 and J usage is TRBJ1-5, with 8 bases fitting TRBD1. The CDR3 extends over 15 amino acids. The V gene's germline CDR1 is MGHRA and CDR2 YSYEKL. Trimming cost V 2 bases and J 7 bases; bases outside gene matches: 7. The CDR3 protein is CASSQQDRVGQPQHF. CDR3 sequence (DNA): TGCGCCAGCAGCCAACAGGACAGGGTGGGGCAGCCCCAGCATTTT.

The chain employs TRBV5-1 and TRBJ2-1, with 8 bases that match TRBD2. The germline V gene encodes CDR1 SGHRS and CDR2 YFSETQ. V lost 0 bases, J lost 7 bases, and 9 bases stayed unmatched. The CDR3 extends over 16 amino acids. The CDR3 region is CASSLVTEPGGNEQFF. The CDR3 DNA is TGCGCCAGCAGCTTGGTGACAGAGCCGGGGGGGAATGAGCAGTTCTTC.

J is TRBJ2-5 and V is TRBV20-1, with TRBD2 matching over 7 bases. Germline-derived CDR1 and CDR2 are DFQATT and SNEGSKA (reference sequence). Trimming at V came to 2 bases and at J to 5 bases, leaving 8 bases not matched to a gene. This CDR3 has 14 residues. CDR3: CSARRSGRYETQYF. CDR3 bases: TGCAGTGCTAGAAGATCCGGGAGGTACGAGACCCAGTACTTC.

The genes are TRBV12-3 or TRBV12-4 and TRBJ2-1; 10 bases are a match to TRBD2. The CDR3 extends over 13 amino acids. The V segment lost 6 bases and the J segment 7 bases; nucleotides outside the gene matches: 3. CDR3 region: CASSQLAGNEQFF. The CDR3 nucleotides are TGTGCCAGCAGCCAACTAGCGGGGAATGAGCAGTTCTTC.

This clonotype was counted a few times. The chain has TRBV25-1 and TRBJ2-7, with D uncertain. This CDR3 region has 12 residues. V lost 2 bases to trimming and J lost 7 bases, with 9 bases between them. Germline V CDR1 and CDR2: MGHDK, SYGVNS. The CDR3 DNA follows: TGTGCCAGCAGTGAAGGATTGGGAGAGCAGTACTTC. This sequence encodes CASSEGLGEQYF.

The chain employs TRBV3-1 and TRBJ2-7, with 10 positions matching TRBD2. The J call is uncertain, as TRBJ2-5 better fits the DNA end. This CDR3 is built from 14 residues. Germline V gene data show CDR1 as LGHDT and CDR2 as YNNKEL (reference sequence). CDR3 in amino acids: CASSQASGSETQYF. CDR3 bases: TGTGCCAGCAGCCAGGCTAGCGGGAGTGAGACCCAGTACTTC.

This rearrangement joins TRBV5-1 to TRBJ2-7; unclear D gene. The length of the CDR3 is 12 residues. Deletions cut 0 bases from V and 7 bases from J, with 8 bases between. In germline, CDR1 is SGHRS, CDR2 YFSETQ. The CDR3 loop reads CASSLDFSEQYF. CDR3 sequence (DNA): TGCGCCAGCAGCTTGGACTTCTCTGAGCAGTACTTC.

This clonotype was detected a few times. J is TRBJ2-4 and V is TRBV6-5; D tentatively fits TRBD1 or TRBD2 (7 bases each). V lost 8 bases to trimming and J lost 7 bases, with 21 bases between them. CDR1 and CDR2 from the germline V gene are MNHEY and SVGAGI. This CDR3 is built from 15 residues. The CDR3 reads CASQGGEGHRNIQYF. The CDR3 nucleotides are TGTGCCAGCCAGGGGGGGGAGGGGCACCGGAACATTCAGTACTTC.

The chain links TRBV10-3 to TRBJ2-1; the match to TRBD2 covers 11 bases. CDR1 and CDR2 from the germline V gene are ENHRY and SYGVKD. V lost 7 bases to trimming and J lost 3 bases; unmatched junction nucleotides: 2. The CDR3 contains 14 residues. The chain's CDR3 is CAIMGTSGYNEQFF. The CDR3 coding sequence is TGTGCCATCATGGGGACTAGCGGCTACAATGAGCAGTTCTTC.